This T cell receptor (beta chain) derives from a study of identical twins. This clonotype was counted ten times or more. MiXCR was run by TCRdb on the 5' RACE reads, yielding one entry per CDR3 protein. The sample shows under 350,000 distinct CDR3 sequences, more than 8% of them seen only once. CDR1 is SEHNR and CDR2 is FQNEAQ in the germline V gene (reference sequence). The CDR3 sequence is 12 residues long. V shed 5 bases and J shed 6 bases, with 9 bases lying between them. Another study also made use of these data, one on yellow fever vaccine responses in identical twins.

The specimen sequenced was CD8+ T cells sorted from blood. The V and J genes are TRBV7-9 and TRBJ2-3; no clear D. This sequence originates from a woman aged 18-35 years in good health. DNA of the CDR3: TGTGCCAGCAGCCCCCGTTCGGATACGCAGTATTTT. It translates to CASSPRSDTQYF.